The source of this T cell receptor beta chain is a study of cytomegalovirus exposure and HLA in healthy donors. In the study overall: Tens of millions of unique TCRs from HLA-typed donors were held in an early release of data. Regarding the study as a whole: Most sequenced TCRs were rare (though some public TCRs occurred in many donors).

With 60 Vbeta and 13 Jbeta primers, the PCR was carried out. Sequencing was performed with immunoSEQ multiplex PCR; in TCRdb, only in-frame clones are kept and a portion is missing. The table has some 140,000 clones, around four fifths seen once. Nominal health characterized the donors when sampled, though unrecorded immune exposures were likely. This donor's CMV serostatus went unrecorded. Germline trimming cut 6 bases from V and 3 bases from J; bases unmatched to any gene: 8. The germline gives CDR1 MNHNS, CDR2 SASEGT. The CDR3 is made up of 16 amino acids. In the case of this clone: Its matching antigen is unknown.

Sequenced material: PBMCs. This chain connects TRBV6-1 to TRBJ2-3, with TRBD2 matching over 11 bases. This receptor was obtained from a man aged 25 to 40 in good health. In nucleotides, the CDR3 is TGTGCCAGCAGAGAAACTAGCGGGAGTTGGACAGATACGCAGTATTTT. Translation gives CASRETSGSWTDTQYF.